The 30 T cell receptor beta chains in this list originate from one sample, sequenced in a study of shared clonotypes between healthy human individuals. Data came from immunoSEQ multiplex PCR; TCRdb stores just in-frame clones and leaves some out. Among approximately 100,000 clones listed, 67% were seen once. Sequencing was carried out using memory CD8+ T cells sorted from blood. As for subset: CD45RO+ cells pooled with CCR7-negative TemRA cells. The receptors come from a woman aged 25 to 45 in good health.

This clone was recorded a few times. The chain recombines TRBV25-1 with TRBJ2-1; 8 bases agree with TRBD2. The CDR3 consists of 16 residues. Looked up from germline, CDR1 is MGHDK and CDR2 is SYGVNS. V was pared by 3 bases and J by 5 bases, with 9 bases of the junction left unmatched. The DNA for the CDR3 is TGTGCCAGCAGTGAGCCCAAGCGGGAGCGGGACAATGAGCAGTTCTTC. This encodes CASSEPKRERDNEQFF.

Here the CDR3 reads CASSEAARTANTEAFF. The CDR3 DNA sequence: TGTGCCAGCAGTGAAGCGGCCCGGACGGCGAACACTGAAGCTTTCTTT. The chain is built from TRBV6-1 and TRBJ1-1; D remains unclear. This CDR3 is built from 16 residues. Germline loops: CDR1 MNHNS, CDR2 SASEGT. V was trimmed by 0 bases and J by 1 base, leaving 12 bases between them.

The V and J genes are TRBV6-4 and TRBJ2-1; 9 nucleotides line up with TRBD2. The germline V gene encodes CDR1 MRHNA and CDR2 SNTAGT. Trimming removed 4 bases from V and 6 bases from J; junction bases left unmatched: 7. The CDR3 runs to 15 residues. The CDR3 reads CASSAMAGGSNEQFF. CDR3 sequence (DNA): TGTGCCAGCAGTGCCATGGCGGGAGGGTCCAATGAGCAGTTCTTC.

This chain links TRBV6-1 with TRBJ2-5; D uncertain. This CDR3 region has 15 residues. The V end was cut by 6 bases, the J end by 5 bases, with 19 bases between. CDR1 is MNHNS and CDR2 is SASEGT in the germline V gene. CDR3 DNA sequence: TGTGCCAGCAGCAGAGGTAATAGTGACGTGGAGACCCAGTACTTC. As protein: CASSRGNSDVETQYF.

The gene calls are TRBV19 and TRBJ2-6, with D perhaps matching TRBD1 (5 bases). The length of the CDR3 is 16 residues. From germline, CDR1 is LNHDA and CDR2 SQIVND (reference sequence). Trimming removed 8 bases at V and 0 bases at J, with 14 bases between. This CDR3 is CASSDQGLSGANVLTF. Here the CDR3 DNA reads TGTGCCAGTTCTGACCAGGGCCTCTCTGGGGCCAACGTCCTGACTTTC.

Regarding this clone: The same CDR3 also results from other DNA sequences found in this sample. The chain is built from TRBV6-1 and TRBJ2-6, with a tentative D call TRBD2 (6 bases). V lost 6 bases, J lost 4 bases, and 10 bases lay in between. The V gene's germline CDR1 is MNHNS and CDR2 SASEGT. The CDR3 spans 14 residues. The CDR3: CASSGGSGANVLTF. CDR3 in DNA: TGTGCCAGCAGCGGAGGGTCCGGGGCCAACGTCCTGACTTTC.

This clone was picked up many times. The chain links TRBV4-2 to TRBJ2-2; 9 bases line up with TRBD2. CDR3 length equals 18 residues. The trim removed 3 bases at V and 4 bases at J, leaving 12 bases unmatched. Germline lookup yields CDR1 LGHNA and CDR2 YNFKEQ. CDR3 protein: CASSQTLAGEGSTGELFF. CDR3 in DNA: TGTGCCAGCAGCCAGACCTTAGCGGGAGAGGGTTCCACCGGGGAGCTGTTTTTT.

With regard to this clone: Since a far larger clone is one base different, this is likely a read error. Additional DNA sequences in this sample encode the identical CDR3. The V call is TRBV14, the J call TRBJ1-1; weak D call: TRBD1 (6 bases). The CDR3 is 15 residues long. V lost 1 base and J lost 9, with 18 bases in between. The germline CDR1 and CDR2 sequences are SGHDN and FVKESK. The CDR3, as DNA: TGTGCCAGCAGCCAAGCCGGAGGCAGGGGAAGTAAAGCTTTCTTT. It codes for CASSQAGGRGSKAFF.

This clone was detected only a few times. The same CDR3 arises from other DNA sequences in this sample as well. The genes are TRBV7-9 and TRBJ2-1; the match to TRBD2 covers 7 bases. The V segment lost 5 bases and the J segment 2 bases; nucleotides outside the gene matches: 9. This CDR3 is 16 amino acids long. CDR1 and CDR2 (germline): SEHNR, FQNEAQ (reference sequence). CDR3 sequence reads: CASSPRGGSPYNEQFF. Here the CDR3 DNA reads TGTGCCAGCAGCCCTCGGGGCGGGAGCCCCTACAATGAGCAGTTCTTC.

Remarks on this clone: The sample has other DNA sequences that encode this CDR3 too. V gene TRBV9 combines with J gene TRBJ2-2; D remains ambiguous. V shed 2 bases and J shed 5 bases, with 10 bases lying between them. The germline gives CDR1 SGDLS, CDR2 YYNGEE. This CDR3 comprises 14 residues. The CDR3 reads CASSVSWGTGELFF. CDR3 coding DNA: TGTGCCAGCAGCGTGAGCTGGGGAACCGGGGAGCTGTTTTTT.

This clone has a handful of counts. V is TRBV6-4 and J is TRBJ2-5, with TRBD2 matching 10 bases. Losses at the gene ends were 5 bases for V and 3 bases for J; bases not matched to a gene: 6. Germline loops: CDR1 MRHNA, CDR2 SNTAGT. The CDR3 length is 15 residues. The CDR3 loop reads CASSPLAGTKETQYF. The DNA of the CDR3 is TGTGCCAGCAGTCCACTAGCGGGAACCAAAGAGACCCAGTACTTC.

The rearrangement links TRBV5-4 to TRBJ2-7; D is undetermined. Trimming pared 0 bases from V and 4 bases from J, leaving 8 bases between. Germline CDR1 reads SGHNT; CDR2 reads YYREEE (reference sequence). CDR3 length equals 13 residues. In DNA, the CDR3 is TGTGCCAGCAGCTTGGCCGGCGAGTACGAGCAGTACTTC. This encodes CASSLAGEYEQYF.

The chain is built from TRBV6-1 and TRBJ2-5; D gene ambiguous. V lost 1 base and J 7 bases, leaving 19 bases between the germline ends. The CDR3 runs to 16 residues. Per germline, CDR1 MNHNS and CDR2 SASEGT. The CDR3 sequence is CASSEEVIWPVGTQYF. The CDR3 DNA sequence: TGTGCCAGCAGTGAAGAAGTCATATGGCCCGTGGGGACCCAGTACTTC.

This clone was counted at least ten times. The V call is TRBV6-4, the J call TRBJ2-2; TRBD2 matches 8 bases. The CDR3 consists of 16 residues. Germline CDR1 MRHNA, CDR2 SNTAGT. V gave up 1 base and J gave up 2 bases; unmatched junction bases: 3. CDR3 DNA: TGTGCCAGCAGTGACTTGGCGGGAGGTAACACCGGGGAGCTGTTTTTT. Protein product: CASSDLAGGNTGELFF.

The gene calls are TRBV5-1 and TRBJ2-1; D tentatively reads TRBD1 or TRBD2 (5 bases each). Deletions cut 4 bases from V and 1 base from J, with 15 bases between. The germline V gene encodes CDR1 SGHRS and CDR2 YFSETQ. The CDR3 has 16 amino acids. The CDR3 reads CASSQDGAVSYNEQFF. DNA for the CDR3: TGCGCCAGCAGCCAGGACGGGGCTGTTTCCTACAATGAGCAGTTCTTC. The complete variable domain, with remaining parts taken from reference TRBV5-1 and TRBJ2-1, reads KAGVTQTPRYLIKTRGQQVTLSCSPISGHRSVSWYQQTPGQGLQFLFEYFSETQRNKGNFPGRFSGRQFSNSRSEMNVSTLELGDSALYLCASSQDGAVSYNEQFFGPGTRLTVL.

The chain employs TRBV5-1 and TRBJ1-5; maybe TRBD1 (5 bases). The V gene lost 0 bases and the J gene lost 9 bases, with 13 bases spanning the gap. CDR1 SGHRS and CDR2 YFSETQ come from the germline V gene. The CDR3 loop spans 14 amino acids. The CDR3 region has the DNA TGCGCCAGCAGCTTGGAGCAGGGAATCCCGCCCCAGCATTTT. It is translated as CASSLEQGIPPQHF.

The CDR3 loop is CASSQDSEFGHNEQFF. CDR3 DNA: TGCGCCAGCAGCCAAGATTCGGAATTCGGGCACAATGAGCAGTTCTTC. The J gene is TRBJ2-1, the V gene TRBV4-1; D is uncertain. The CDR3 loop spans 16 amino acids. Germline V lookup: CDR1 MGHRA, CDR2 YSYEKL. Trimming pared 0 bases from V and 5 bases from J, leaving 14 bases between.

The chain recombines TRBV19 with TRBJ2-2; 11 positions match TRBD1. CDR1 LNHDA and CDR2 SQIVND come from the germline V gene (reference sequence). CDR3 length equals 17 residues. V lost 1 base, J lost 4 bases, and 5 bases stayed unmatched. In DNA, the CDR3 is TGTGCCAGTAGTATAGGGACAGGGGGCGGCGGCACCGGGGAGCTGTTTTTT. It codes for CASSIGTGGGGTGELFF.

The J gene is TRBJ1-1, the V gene TRBV6-6; 8 bases are shared with TRBD1. This CDR3 is 14 amino acids long. Trimming cost V 5 bases and J 0 bases; bases outside gene matches: 2. Germline CDR1 reads MNHNY; CDR2 reads SVGAGI (reference sequence). The CDR3 DNA follows: TGTGCCAGCAGTCCGGGACAGGTGAACACTGAAGCTTTCTTT. This sequence encodes CASSPGQVNTEAFF.

J is TRBJ2-7 and V is TRBV5-6, with 7 bases aligning to TRBD1. V was pared by 4 bases and J by 1 base, with 11 bases of the junction left unmatched. This CDR3 comprises 16 residues. The germline CDR1 and CDR2 sequences are SGHDT and YYEEEE. The CDR3 protein is CASSIGPEDRSYEQYF. CDR3 in DNA: TGTGCCAGCAGCATTGGACCAGAGGACAGGTCCTACGAGCAGTACTTC.

The chain couples TRBV28 to TRBJ2-5; 9 bases are shared with TRBD2. The V gene end was trimmed by 2 bases and the J gene end by 5 bases; junction bases not matched to a gene: 9. This CDR3 has 16 amino acids. Germline lookup yields CDR1 MDHEN and CDR2 SYDVKM. The CDR3 region is CASSLGAGGRFETQYF. In DNA form, the CDR3 reads TGTGCCAGCAGTTTAGGGGCGGGAGGGCGTTTCGAGACCCAGTACTTC.

This chain links TRBV10-3 with TRBJ2-7, with a tentative D call TRBD1 (6 bases). CDR3 length: 16 residues. V shed 10 bases and J shed 2 bases, with 24 bases lying between them. CDR1 is ENHRY and CDR2 is SYGVKD in the germline V gene. In DNA, the CDR3 is TGTGCCACCAAGATAGGGGGACGTACACAGGCCTACGAGCAGTACTTC. Encoded protein: CATKIGGRTQAYEQYF.

The chain carries TRBV10-3 and TRBJ1-1; tentatively, D is TRBD1 (5 bases). The CDR3 runs to 14 residues. The germline V gene has CDR1 ENHRY and CDR2 SYGVKD. Trimming shortened V by 6 bases and J by 1 base, and 12 bases separated the two germline ends. The CDR3 DNA reads TGTGCCATCAGAGGGGACGGCCGGAACACTGAAGCTTTCTTT. Amino acid sequence: CAIRGDGRNTEAFF.

This chain joins TRBV21-1 and TRBJ2-3; the table calls TRBD2, which could not be checked here. TRBV21-1 is a recognized pseudogene. The CDR3 runs to 17 residues. CDR3 bases: TGTGCCAGCAGCAAACTTCAGCGGCCCCCTAGCACAGATACGCAGTATTTT. Its translation is CASSKLQRPPSTDTQYF.

This clone was found once. V gene TRBV5-8 combines with J gene TRBJ2-5; no firm D call. This CDR3 comprises 12 residues. V lost 2 bases, J lost 2 bases, and 4 bases lay in between. Germline V gene lookup returns CDR1 SGHTS and CDR2 YDEGEE. The CDR3 sequence: CASSFPQETQYF. The CDR3 DNA is TGTGCCAGCAGCTTCCCACAAGAGACCCAGTACTTC.

The DNA for the CDR3 is TGCAGCGTTGGAGGGGCCTGGGCAGGGGGTGAAAAACTGTTTTTT. Protein sequence: CSVGGAWAGGEKLFF. This chain connects TRBV29-1 to TRBJ1-4, with 7 bases that match TRBD1. CDR1 and CDR2 from the germline V gene are SQVTM and ANQGSEA. J gave up 7 bases and V 4 bases, and 12 bases lay outside the gene matches. The CDR3 contains 15 residues.

The rearrangement uses TRBV28 and TRBJ2-7, with D perhaps matching TRBD2 (5 bases). V was pared by 0 bases and J by 5 bases, with 8 bases between. The CDR3 has 13 residues. Germline V gives CDR1 MDHEN, CDR2 SYDVKM. Here the CDR3 reads CASSLWPGDEQYF. The DNA for the CDR3 is TGTGCCAGCAGTTTATGGCCCGGGGACGAGCAGTACTTC. Looking up the rest from reference TRBV28 and TRBJ2-7 gives the full variable domain: DVKVTQSSRYLVKRTGEKVFLECVQDMDHENMFWYRQDPGLGLRLIYFSYDVKMKEKGDIPEGYSVSREKKERFSLILESASTNQTSMYLCASSLWPGDEQYFGPGTRLTVT.

This clone was counted at least ten times. The chain links TRBV6-1 to TRBJ2-1; 8 positions agree with TRBD2. This CDR3 is 15 amino acids long. V was pared by 4 bases and J by 6 bases, with 8 bases of the junction left unmatched. Germline CDR1 is MNHNS and CDR2 is SASEGT. This chain's CDR3 is CASSVASGSSNEQFF. Written as DNA, the CDR3 is TGTGCCAGCAGTGTAGCCAGCGGGAGCAGCAATGAGCAGTTCTTC.

This clone appeared a single time. This chain links TRBV11-2 with TRBJ2-1; weak D call: TRBD2 (5 bases). This CDR3 has 12 amino acids. Germline CDR1 is SGHAT and CDR2 is FQNNGV. The V gene lost 3 bases and the J gene lost 7 bases, with 7 bases spanning the gap. CDR3 region: CASSFGGNEQFF. CDR3 nucleotides: TGTGCCAGCAGCTTCGGCGGGAATGAGCAGTTCTTC.

Concerning this clone: At the DNA level, this CDR3 is encoded by other sequences in the same sample as well. The chain combines TRBV20-1 with TRBJ2-5, with D tentatively TRBD2 (6 bases). Germline lookup yields CDR1 DFQATT and CDR2 SNEGSKA (reference sequence). Trimming pared 6 bases from V and 5 bases from J, leaving 10 bases between. This CDR3 is built from 11 residues. CDR3 nucleotides: TGCAGTGCGCGCGGGAAGGAGACCCAGTACTTC. The encoded protein is CSARGKETQYF.